This is a list of T cell receptor beta chains from one sample in a study of T cells after yellow fever vaccination. TCRdb analysed the 5' RACE reads with MiXCR anew, one entry per CDR3 protein. The sample lists about 300,000 distinct CDR3 sequences, roughly 8.7% seen once, with about 3.7% in the top ten. This material consisted of CD4+ T cells sorted from PBMCs, taken 5 days after the yellow fever booster vaccination. The receptors here all came from a man aged 18 to 30 who received the YFV17D yellow fever vaccine. Each CDR3 is given with its conserved first and last residue. The D gene is left open where the match is weak. The size entry is marked missing in some rows and otherwise reads once, few, many or a size class.

size,J,D,V,DNA,CDR3
.,TRBJ1-5,.,TRBV20-1,TGCAGTGTGTCGTCGGGGCAGGGTCATCAGCCCCAGCATTTT,CSVSSGQGHQPQHF
many,TRBJ2-3,.,TRBV4-1,TGCGCCAGCAGCCAAGGATCCTACAGGGCCACAGATACGCAGTATTTT,CASSQGSYRATDTQYF
.,TRBJ1-2,.,TRBV6-5,TGTGCCAGCAGTCCAACCGACCTCTATGGCTACACCTTC,CASSPTDLYGYTF
few,TRBJ2-7,.,TRBV30,TGTGCCTGGACCGATCCCCGTCGGAGGGTCCACGAGCAGTACTTC,CAWTDPRRRVHEQYF
many,TRBJ1-5,TRBD1,TRBV29-1,TGCAGCGTTGGAGGGACAGCAAATCAGCCCCAGCATTTT,CSVGGTANQPQHF
.,TRBJ2-3,TRBD2,TRBV5-1,TGCGCCTCTAAACGCCTAGCGGGCACAGATACGCAGTATTTT,CASKRLAGTDTQYF
few,TRBJ2-7,.,TRBV6-1,TGTGCCAGCAGTGAAGTGTCCGAGGGAGTGCAGTACTTC,CASSEVSEGVQYF
once,TRBJ1-2,.,TRBV5-5,TGTGCCAGCAGCGTAAGGGACGGACTCTATGGCTACACCTTC,CASSVRDGLYGYTF
.,TRBJ2-5,TRBD2,TRBV9,TGTGCCAGCAGCGTAGATCTGGGACTAGCGGGTACAGGAACGGAGACCCAGTACTTC,CASSVDLGLAGTGTETQYF
few,TRBJ1-2,.,TRBV18,TGTGCCAGCTCACCGTTGCAGGGTCAAGATGGCTACACCTTC,CASSPLQGQDGYTF
many,TRBJ1-2,TRBD1,TRBV12-3/TRBV12-4,TGTGCCAGCAGACGGGACAGGGGGTATGGCTACACCTTC,CASRRDRGYGYTF
few,TRBJ1-2,.,TRBV3-1,TGTGCCAGCAGCCCTGGACCCGAAGGCTACACCTTC,CASSPGPEGYTF
many,TRBJ2-3,TRBD2,TRBV12-3/TRBV12-4,TGTGCCAGCATGTTCACTAGCGGGGGTCCTACGCAGTATTTT,CASMFTSGGPTQYF
many,TRBJ1-4,.,TRBV7-2,TGTGCCAGCAGCTTAACGGATACGACGGGGGTGAGGGAAAAACTGTTTTTT,CASSLTDTTGVREKLFF
.,TRBJ1-2,TRBD1,TRBV3-1,TGTGCCAGCAGCCAAGTCGGGACAGGGGCTTATGGCTACACCTTC,CASSQVGTGAYGYTF
.,TRBJ2-1,.,TRBV5-1,TGCGCCAGCAGCCGGAGCAGTGGCTCCTACGATGAGCAGTTCTTC,CASSRSSGSYDEQFF
.,TRBJ2-1,TRBD1,TRBV10-3,TGTGCCATCAGGGAACAGGGGACCTACAATGAGCAGTTCTTC,CAIREQGTYNEQFF
.,TRBJ2-5,TRBD2,TRBV2,TGTGCCAGCAGCACTAGCGGGAGAGCGGAGACCCAGTACTTC,CASSTSGRAETQYF
many,TRBJ2-3,.,TRBV3-1,TGTGCCAGCAGCCAACAAACGGGAAATACGCAGTATTTT,CASSQQTGNTQYF
.,TRBJ2-4,.,TRBV9,TGTGCCAGCAGCGTAGAGCAGCACGGATACATTCAGTACTTC,CASSVEQHGYIQYF
few,TRBJ1-6,TRBD1,TRBV20-1,TGCAGTGCTCCCGGACAGGGTCTTTCACCCCTCCACTTT,CSAPGQGLSPLHF
few,TRBJ2-3,.,TRBV29-1,TGCAGCTTAGGGGGAGGGGGCTTCTCAGATACGCAGTATTTT,CSLGGGGFSDTQYF
.,TRBJ2-2,.,TRBV12-3/TRBV12-4,TGTGCCAGCAGCCCCGTTGGGTACACCGGGGAGCTGTTTTTT,CASSPVGYTGELFF
many,TRBJ2-1,.,TRBV12-3/TRBV12-4,TGTGCCAGCAGCCCTCCCGGAAGGGCGAATGAGCAGTTCTTC,CASSPPGRANEQFF
.,TRBJ1-2,.,TRBV12-3/TRBV12-4,TGTGCCAGCAGTTTTCTCGGGCAGTACTATGGCTACACCTTC,CASSFLGQYYGYTF
many,TRBJ2-2,.,TRBV10-3,TGTGCCATCAGTCCCGGGACCTATGCGAACACCGGGGAGCTGTTTTTT,CAISPGTYANTGELFF
many,TRBJ2-5,TRBD2,TRBV7-9,TGTGCCAGCAGCTTACGTGCTAGCGGGGGCCGAGAGACCCAGTACTTC,CASSLRASGGRETQYF
few,TRBJ1-1,TRBD1,TRBV5-1,TGCGCCAGCAGGGCTAGCATCGGACAGGGCCACTTTCCGGCTTTCTTT,CASRASIGQGHFPAFF
few,TRBJ2-5,.,TRBV20-1,TGCAGTGCTTTCCGGAGTACAGGGTGGGAGACCCAGTACTTC,CSAFRSTGWETQYF
few,TRBJ2-5,.,TRBV19,TGTGCCAGTAGTGTACACAGGGAGGACGAGACCCAGTACTTC,CASSVHREDETQYF
.,TRBJ2-5,TRBD1,TRBV7-2,TGTGCCAGCAGCTTAGACAGGGGGGAGACCCAGCACTTC,CASSLDRGETQHF
few,TRBJ2-7,TRBD2,TRBV6-2/TRBV6-3,TGTGCCAGCAGTCTTATAAGCGGGGGGTCCTACGAGCAGTACTTC,CASSLISGGSYEQYF
.,TRBJ2-7,.,TRBV9,TGTGCCAGCAGCGTCGGAGGGACGGGTACCTACGAGCAGTACTTC,CASSVGGTGTYEQYF
many,TRBJ2-2,.,TRBV5-1,TGCGCCAGCAGCATCCAGGGACCGAACACCGGGGAGCTGTTTTTT,CASSIQGPNTGELFF
many,TRBJ2-7,.,TRBV29-1,TGCAGCGTGGCCGGGACCTACGAGCAGTACTTC,CSVAGTYEQYF
.,TRBJ1-5,.,TRBV20-1,TGCAGTGCTAGAGGCACCAATCAGCCCCAGCATTTT,CSARGTNQPQHF
.,TRBJ1-5,TRBD1,TRBV12-3/TRBV12-4,TGTGCCAGCAGTTTATCGGGACAGGCCCCTCCCCAGCATTTT,CASSLSGQAPPQHF
.,TRBJ1-5,.,TRBV6-1,TGTGCCAGCAGTGTTGACAGCCTTGGGAATCAGCCCCAGCATTTT,CASSVDSLGNQPQHF
.,TRBJ1-1,TRBD1,TRBV14,TGTGCCAGCAGTGTAGACGCAGGGGGCTACACTGAAGCTTTCTTT,CASSVDAGGYTEAFF
.,TRBJ2-3,.,TRBV12-3/TRBV12-4,TGTGCCAGCAGCCTAAATGGTGCGGGGAGCACAGATACGCAGTATTTT,CASSLNGAGSTDTQYF
.,TRBJ2-5,TRBD2,TRBV20-1,TGCAGTGCATGCGCCAGCGGGGGGTACCAAGAGACCCAGTACTTC,CSACASGGYQETQYF
many,TRBJ2-3,TRBD2,TRBV6-6,TGTGCCAGCAGAGTTAGCGGGGGAGGCACAGATACGCAGTATTTT,CASRVSGGGTDTQYF
.,TRBJ2-3,TRBD2,TRBV6-2/TRBV6-3,TGTGCCAGCAGAGGACTAGCGGGGGGGCAGTATTTT,CASRGLAGGQYF
.,TRBJ1-6,.,TRBV19,TGTGCCAGTAGTATGAATTCACCCCTCCACTTT,CASSMNSPLHF
few,TRBJ2-1,.,TRBV20-1,TGCAGTGTCTCAGAGAGCTCCTACAATGAGCAGTTCTTC,CSVSESSYNEQFF
.,TRBJ2-6,.,TRBV11-2,TGTGCCAGCAGCTCCCCTAAGTCTGGGGCCAACGTCCTGACTTTC,CASSSPKSGANVLTF
many,TRBJ2-5,.,TRBV28,TGTGCCAGCGGCCAAGAGACCCAGTACTTC,CASGQETQYF
.,TRBJ2-7,TRBD2,TRBV9,TGTGCCAGCAGCGCAAAGGGACTAGCGGGAAACGAGCAGTACTTC,CASSAKGLAGNEQYF
.,TRBJ2-3,.,TRBV18,TGTGCCAGCTCACCGTCCAGCGCGGCCGAAGATACGCAGTATTTT,CASSPSSAAEDTQYF
.,TRBJ2-1,TRBD2,TRBV15,TGTGCCACCAGCAGAGATCCCCCGGGACTAGGCTACAATGAGCAGTTCTTC,CATSRDPPGLGYNEQFF
many,TRBJ2-1,.,TRBV7-2,TGTGCCAGCAGCTTAGTTAGCGGCGCCTACAATGAGCAGTTCTTC,CASSLVSGAYNEQFF
.,TRBJ1-1,.,TRBV20-1,TGCAGTGCAGGGGCCCATGGGGGCGCGAACACTGAAGCTTTCTTT,CSAGAHGGANTEAFF
few,TRBJ2-2,.,TRBV6-6,TGTGCCAGCAGACCCCAGGGAAAAGGGAACACCGGGGAGCTGTTTTTT,CASRPQGKGNTGELFF
many,TRBJ1-5,.,TRBV7-2,TGTGCCAGCAGCTTAGTTGCGGGGGCGCCGGGTCAGCCCCAGCATTTT,CASSLVAGAPGQPQHF
many,TRBJ2-3,.,TRBV5-1,TGTGCCAGCAGCTTAGCCCCGGGGGCAGATACGCAGTATTTT,CASSLAPGADTQYF